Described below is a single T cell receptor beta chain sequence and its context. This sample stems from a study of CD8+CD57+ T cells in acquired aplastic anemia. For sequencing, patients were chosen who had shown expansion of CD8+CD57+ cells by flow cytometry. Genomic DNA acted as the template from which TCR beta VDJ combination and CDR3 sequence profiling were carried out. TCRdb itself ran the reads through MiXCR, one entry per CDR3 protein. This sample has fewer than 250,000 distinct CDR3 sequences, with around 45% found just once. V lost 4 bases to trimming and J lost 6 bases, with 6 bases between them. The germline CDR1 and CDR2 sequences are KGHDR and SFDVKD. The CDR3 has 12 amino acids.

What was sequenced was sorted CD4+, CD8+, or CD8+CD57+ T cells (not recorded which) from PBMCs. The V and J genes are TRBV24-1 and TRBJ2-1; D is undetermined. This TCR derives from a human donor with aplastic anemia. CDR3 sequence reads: CATSDLSNEQFF. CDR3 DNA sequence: TGTGCCACCAGTGACCTGAGCAATGAGCAGTTCTTC.